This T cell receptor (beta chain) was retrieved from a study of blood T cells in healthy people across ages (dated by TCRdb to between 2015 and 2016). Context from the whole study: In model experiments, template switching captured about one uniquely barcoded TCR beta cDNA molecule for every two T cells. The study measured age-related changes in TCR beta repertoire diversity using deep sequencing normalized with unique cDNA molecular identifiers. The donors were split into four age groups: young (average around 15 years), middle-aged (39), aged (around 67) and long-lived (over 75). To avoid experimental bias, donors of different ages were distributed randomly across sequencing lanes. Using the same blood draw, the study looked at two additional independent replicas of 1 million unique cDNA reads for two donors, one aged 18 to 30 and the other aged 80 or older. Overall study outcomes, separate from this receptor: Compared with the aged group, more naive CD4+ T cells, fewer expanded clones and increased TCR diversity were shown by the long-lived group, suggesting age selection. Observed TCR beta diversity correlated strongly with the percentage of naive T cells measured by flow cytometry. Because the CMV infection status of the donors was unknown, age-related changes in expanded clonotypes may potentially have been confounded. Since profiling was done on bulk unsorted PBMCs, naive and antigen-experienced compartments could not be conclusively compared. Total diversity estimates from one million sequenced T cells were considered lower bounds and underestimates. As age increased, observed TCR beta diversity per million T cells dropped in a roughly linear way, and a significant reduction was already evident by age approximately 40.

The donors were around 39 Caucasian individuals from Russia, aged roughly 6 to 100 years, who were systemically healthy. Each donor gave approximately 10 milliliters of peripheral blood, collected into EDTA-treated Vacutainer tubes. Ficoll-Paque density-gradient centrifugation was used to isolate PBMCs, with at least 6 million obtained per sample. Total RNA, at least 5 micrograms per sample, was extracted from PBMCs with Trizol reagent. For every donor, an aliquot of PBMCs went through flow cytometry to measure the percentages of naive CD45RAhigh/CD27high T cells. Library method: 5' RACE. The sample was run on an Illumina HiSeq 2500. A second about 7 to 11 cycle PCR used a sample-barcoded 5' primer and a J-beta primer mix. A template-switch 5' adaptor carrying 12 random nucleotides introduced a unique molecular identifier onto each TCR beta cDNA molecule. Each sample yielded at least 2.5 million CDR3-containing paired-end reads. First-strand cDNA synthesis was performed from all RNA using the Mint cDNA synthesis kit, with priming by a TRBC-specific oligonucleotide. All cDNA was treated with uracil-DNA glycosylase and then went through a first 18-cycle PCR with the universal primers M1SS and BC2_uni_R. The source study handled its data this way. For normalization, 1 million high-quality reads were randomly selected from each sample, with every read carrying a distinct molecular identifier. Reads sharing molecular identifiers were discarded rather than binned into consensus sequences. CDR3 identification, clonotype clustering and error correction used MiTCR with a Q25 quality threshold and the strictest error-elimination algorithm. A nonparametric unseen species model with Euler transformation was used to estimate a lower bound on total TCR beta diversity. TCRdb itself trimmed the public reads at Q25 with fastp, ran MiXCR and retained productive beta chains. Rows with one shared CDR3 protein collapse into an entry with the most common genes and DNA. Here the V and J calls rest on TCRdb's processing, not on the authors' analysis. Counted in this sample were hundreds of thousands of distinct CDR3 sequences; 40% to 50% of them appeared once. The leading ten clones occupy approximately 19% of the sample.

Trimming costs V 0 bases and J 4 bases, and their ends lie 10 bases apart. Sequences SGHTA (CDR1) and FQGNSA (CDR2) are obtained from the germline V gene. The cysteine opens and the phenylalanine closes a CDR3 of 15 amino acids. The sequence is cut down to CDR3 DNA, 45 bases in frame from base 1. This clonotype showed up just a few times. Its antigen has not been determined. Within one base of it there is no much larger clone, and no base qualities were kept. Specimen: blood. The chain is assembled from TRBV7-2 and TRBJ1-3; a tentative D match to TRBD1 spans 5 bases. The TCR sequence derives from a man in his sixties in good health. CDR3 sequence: CASSLAYGAGNTIYF. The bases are TGTGCCAGCAGCTTAGCGTATGGGGCCGGAAACACCATATATTTT.